Listed here is a single TCR beta chain. This entry comes from a study of blood T cells in healthy people across ages. V was clipped by 8 bases and J by 2 bases; unmatched bases: 6. The CDR3 loop spans 14 amino acids. Per germline, CDR1 ENHRY and CDR2 SYGVKD. Primed by a sample-barcoded 5' primer and a J-beta primer mix, a second PCR proceeded for roughly 7 to 11 cycles. Sequencing of every sample gave 3 million or more CDR3-containing paired-end reads. TCRdb fed the 5' RACE reads into MiXCR, producing one record per CDR3 protein. The sample has roughly 560,000 distinct CDR3 sequences, 24% seen once. These data were likewise used in another study, on T cells of mothers and their children.

The clonotype originates from a boy between 5 and 17 years old in good health. The sample was blood. This rearrangement joins TRBV10-3 to TRBJ2-7; 10 bases are shared with TRBD1. CDR3 in DNA: TGTGCCATCGGCGGGACAGGGGTAACCTACGAGCAGTACTTC. Its protein product is CAIGGTGVTYEQYF.